Sequencing of this T cell receptor (beta chain) was carried out in a study of T cell responses to AZD1222 COVID-19 vaccine. Sequencing was performed with immunoSEQ multiplex PCR; in TCRdb, only in-frame clones are kept and a portion is missing. The repertoire holds tens of thousands of clones, with 90% to 95% as singletons. This clone was recorded at least ten times. The V end lost 1 base, the J end lost 8 bases, and 12 bases lay between the germline ends. Germline assignment: CDR1 SGHDN and CDR2 FVKESK. The CDR3 length is 14 residues. The chain uses TRBV14 and TRBJ2-1; no reliable D call. The sequences come from peripheral blood, collected on day 0 of AZD1222 vaccination. The clonotype comes from an adult in good health. CDR3 amino acids: CASSQGIPEYEQFF. As DNA, the CDR3 is TGTGCCAGCAGCCAAGGGATTCCCGAGTATGAGCAGTTCTTC.